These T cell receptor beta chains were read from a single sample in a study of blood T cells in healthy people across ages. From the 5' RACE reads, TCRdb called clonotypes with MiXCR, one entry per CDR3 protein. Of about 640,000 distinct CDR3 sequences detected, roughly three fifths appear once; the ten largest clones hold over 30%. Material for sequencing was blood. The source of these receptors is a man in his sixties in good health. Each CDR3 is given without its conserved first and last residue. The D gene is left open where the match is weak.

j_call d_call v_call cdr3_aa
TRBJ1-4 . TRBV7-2 ASSQTWDEKLF
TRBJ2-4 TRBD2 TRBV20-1 SARDGTSGGENIQY
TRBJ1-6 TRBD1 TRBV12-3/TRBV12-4 ASSPGGLYSPLH
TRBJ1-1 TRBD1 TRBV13 ASSRDRGTEAF
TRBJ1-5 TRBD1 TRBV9 ASSDGRDRGNQPQH
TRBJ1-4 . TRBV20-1 SALVGGEKLF
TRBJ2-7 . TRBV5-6 ASRKDRPYEQY
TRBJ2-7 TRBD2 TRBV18 ASAGAGAGAYEQY
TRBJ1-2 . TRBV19 ASKLDRTNYGYT
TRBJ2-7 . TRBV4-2 ASSPLERDTTSAQY
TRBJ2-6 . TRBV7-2 ASSFQSSGANVLT
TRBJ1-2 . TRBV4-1 ASSQVHGPIYGYT
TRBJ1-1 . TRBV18 ASSPPSQGNTEAF
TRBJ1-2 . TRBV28 ASSLPQVGYT
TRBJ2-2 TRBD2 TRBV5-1 ASSNLADTGELF
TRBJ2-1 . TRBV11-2 ASSLNRGTAYNEQF
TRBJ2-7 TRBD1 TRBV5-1 ASSPGQGGYEQY
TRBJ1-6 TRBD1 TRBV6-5 ASSYASGGRNNSPLH
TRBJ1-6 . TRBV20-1 SARGGTGWDSPLH
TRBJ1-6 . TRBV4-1 ASRQGDNSPLH
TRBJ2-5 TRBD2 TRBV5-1 ASSTGGARETQY
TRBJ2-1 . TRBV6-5 ASRSGTGPYNEQF
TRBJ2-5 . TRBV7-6 ASSAQYQETQY
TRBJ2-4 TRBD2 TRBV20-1 SAEVPGTNGNIQY
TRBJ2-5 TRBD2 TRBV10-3 AISDGTSWETQY
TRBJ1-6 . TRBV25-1 ASSELVYNSPLH
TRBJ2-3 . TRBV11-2 ASSSLGTFSDTQY
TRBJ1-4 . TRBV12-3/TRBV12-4 ASSLGSYEKLF
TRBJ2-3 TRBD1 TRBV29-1 SAPQGAHDTQY
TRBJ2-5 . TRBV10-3 AIGERDARSGTQY
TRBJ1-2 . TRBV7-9 ASSFLAQGDYGYT
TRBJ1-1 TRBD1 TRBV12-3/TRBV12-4 ASSRQGWTEAF
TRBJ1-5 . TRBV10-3 AISESVSGMGNQPQH
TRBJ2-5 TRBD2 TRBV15 ATAPGLAEETQY
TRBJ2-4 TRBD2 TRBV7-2 ASSLTSGENIQY
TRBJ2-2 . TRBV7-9 ASSFFDSYTGELF
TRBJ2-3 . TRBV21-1 ASSNTGRVTDTQY
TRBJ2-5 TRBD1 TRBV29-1 SADRVKETQY